Shown below are 20 T cell receptor beta chains from a single sample sequenced in a study of shared clonotypes between healthy human individuals. Only in-frame clones appear in the TCRdb table, and some are missing; sequencing was by immunoSEQ multiplex PCR. Of 800,000 or so clones listed, 90% to 98% are singletons. Naive CD8 cells lacked CD45RO, underwent positive selection for CCR7 and left out terminally differentiated effector memory CD45RA+ cells. Material for sequencing was naive CD8+ T cells sorted from blood. These receptors were taken from a man aged 30 to 39 in good health.

This clone appeared a single time. This chain connects TRBV16 to TRBJ2-7, with TRBD1 matching 9 bases. Trimming removed 4 bases from V and 2 bases from J; junction bases left unmatched: 6. The CDR3 extends over 15 amino acids. The germline gives CDR1 KGHSY, CDR2 FQNENV. The CDR3 here is CASSPRTGETYEQYF. CDR3 nucleotides: TGTGCCAGCAGCCCCCGGACAGGGGAAACCTACGAGCAGTACTTC.

The chain is built from TRBV11-2 and TRBJ2-3, with TRBD2 identical over 9 bases. Germline assignment: CDR1 SGHAT and CDR2 FQNNGV. This CDR3 spans 18 amino acids. The V segment lost 6 bases and the J segment 1 base; nucleotides outside the gene matches: 14. The CDR3 sequence is CASSPPLRTSERTDTQYF. The CDR3 DNA follows: TGTGCCAGCAGTCCACCGCTGAGGACTAGCGAGCGCACAGATACGCAGTATTTT. The full variable domain, its missing parts supplied by reference TRBV11-2 and TRBJ2-3, is EAGVAQSPRYKIIEKRQSVAFWCNPISGHATLYWYQQILGQGPKLLIQFQNNGVVDDSQLPKDRFSAERLKGVDSTLKIQPAKLEDSAVYLCASSPPLRTSERTDTQYFGPGTRLTVL.

J is TRBJ2-7 and V is TRBV2, with a possible D match to TRBD2 (6 bases). CDR3 length: 13 residues. Germline lookup yields CDR1 SNHLY and CDR2 FYNNEI. DNA for the CDR3: TGTGCTGTCCCGGGAGTAACGTCCTACGAGCAGTACTTC. It translates to CAVPGVTSYEQYF.

V usage is TRBV28 and J usage is TRBJ2-7; D possibly matches TRBD1 or TRBD2 (5 bases each). Trimming left V 5 bases short and J 9 bases short, with 17 bases between. Germline V lookup: CDR1 MDHEN, CDR2 SYDVKM. The CDR3 contains 13 residues. CDR3 loop: CASSLTTGARQYF. The CDR3 DNA reads TGTGCCAGCAGTCTAACAACCGGGGCCCGGCAGTACTTC.

The chain uses TRBV19 and TRBJ2-3; 9 bases line up with TRBD1. The trim removed 0 bases at V and 2 bases at J, leaving 6 bases unmatched. Per germline, CDR1 LNHDA and CDR2 SQIVND (reference sequence). This CDR3 spans 17 amino acids. The CDR3 bases are TGTGCCAGTAGTATAGATCGGCGGACAGGGGTCACAGATACGCAGTATTTT. Protein product: CASSIDRRTGVTDTQYF. Together with reference TRBV19 and TRBJ2-3, the CDR3 gives the full variable domain: DGGITQSPKYLFRKEGQNVTLSCEQNLNHDAMYWYRQDPGQGLRLIYYSQIVNDFQKGDIAEGYSVSREKKESFPLTVTSAQKNPTAFYLCASSIDRRTGVTDTQYFGPGTRLTVL.

V usage is TRBV7-9 and J usage is TRBJ2-7, with 11 bases aligning to TRBD2. Germline V gene data show CDR1 as SEHNR and CDR2 as FQNEAQ (reference sequence). The length of the CDR3 is 15 residues. The V segment lost 5 bases and the J segment 4 bases; nucleotides outside the gene matches: 7. The CDR3 DNA reads as TGTGCCAGCAGCATACTAGCGGGAGTGAGGTACGAGCAGTACTTC. Protein sequence: CASSILAGVRYEQYF.

This chain joins TRBV15 and TRBJ1-2; maybe TRBD1 (6 bases). The CDR3 sequence is 15 residues long. Germline values: CDR1 LNHNV, CDR2 YYDKDF (reference sequence). Trimming cost V 0 bases and J 4 bases, with 12 bases left between them. CDR3: CATSRDRGSVYGYTF. In DNA form, the CDR3 reads TGTGCCACCAGCAGAGACAGGGGATCCGTCTATGGCTACACCTTC.

The V and J genes are TRBV2 and TRBJ2-1, with 9 bases lining up with TRBD2. Trimming took 3 bases from V and 1 from J; bases not matched to a gene: 7. There are 17 residues in the CDR3. The V gene's germline CDR1 is SNHLY and CDR2 FYNNEI. The CDR3 DNA is TGTGCCAGCAGTGAGTGGCTAGCGGGAATTTCCTACAATGAGCAGTTCTTC. Translated: CASSEWLAGISYNEQFF.

This clone has just one count. V usage is TRBV7-9 and J usage is TRBJ2-7; 7 nucleotides align to TRBD2. This CDR3 has 15 amino acids. The J segment lost 7 bases and the V segment lost 5 bases, leaving 14 bases of the junction unmatched. Per the germline V gene, CDR1 is SEHNR and CDR2 is FQNEAQ (reference sequence). The CDR3 loop reads CASSLTGSTAGEQYF. The CDR3 bases are TGTGCCAGCAGCCTCACAGGATCAACAGCGGGGGAGCAGTACTTC.

This clone was recorded once. The rearrangement links TRBV9 to TRBJ2-3; 8 bases match TRBD1. This CDR3 contains 16 residues. Germline lookup yields CDR1 SGDLS and CDR2 YYNGEE. With 4 bases clipped from V and 0 bases from J, the junction kept 7 bases outside the gene matches. The CDR3 region is CASSPWDRSSTDTQYF. CDR3 nucleotide sequence: TGTGCCAGCAGCCCCTGGGACAGGAGTAGCACAGATACGCAGTATTTT.

A remark on this clone: Other DNA sequences in this specimen translate into the identical CDR3. This chain uses TRBV2 with TRBJ2-7, with 7 bases that match TRBD2. V lost 8 bases to trimming and J lost 0 bases; unmatched junction nucleotides: 4. CDR1 and CDR2 (germline): SNHLY, FYNNEI. CDR3 length: 13 residues. This chain's CDR3 is CASRGGSSYEQYF. The CDR3 region has the DNA TGTGCCAGCCGTGGCGGGAGCTCCTACGAGCAGTACTTC.

The genes are TRBV11-2 and TRBJ2-7; 7 bases fit TRBD2. The ends lost 3 bases at V and 0 bases at J; junction bases unmatched: 5. This CDR3 contains 15 residues. Germline lookup yields CDR1 SGHAT and CDR2 FQNNGV. The CDR3: CASSFSGDSSYEQYF. The CDR3, as DNA: TGTGCCAGCAGCTTCAGCGGGGATAGCTCCTACGAGCAGTACTTC.

The V call is TRBV11-2, the J call TRBJ2-1, with 9 bases fitting TRBD1. The CDR3 sequence is 15 residues long. The V segment lost 1 base and the J segment 7 bases; nucleotides outside the gene matches: 5. Germline V gene sequence: CDR1 SGHAT, CDR2 FQNNGV. In nucleotides, the CDR3 is TGTGCCAGCAGCTTAGGGACAGGGGATTTGAATGAGCAGTTCTTC. Protein product: CASSLGTGDLNEQFF.

The V and J genes are TRBV7-2 and TRBJ2-2, with 10 bases matching TRBD1. Looked up from germline, CDR1 is SGHTA and CDR2 is FQGNSA. The ends lost 4 bases at V and 4 bases at J; junction bases unmatched: 3. This CDR3 has 15 amino acids. The CDR3 DNA reads as TGTGCCAGCAGCTACAGGACAGGGGGCACCGGGGAGCTGTTTTTT. As protein: CASSYRTGGTGELFF.

A word on this clone: Other nucleotide sequences in the sample specify the same CDR3. The chain joins TRBV7-9 to TRBJ1-1, with unresolved D. Between the trimmed V and J ends, which lost 2 bases and 4 bases, there was a span of 5 bases. The CDR3 length is 12 residues. Germline V gives CDR1 SEHNR, CDR2 FQNEAQ (reference sequence). The DNA for the CDR3 is TGTGCCAGCAGCTTAAGCGGCACTGAAGCTTTCTTT. This encodes CASSLSGTEAFF.

The V and J genes are TRBV4-1 and TRBJ2-1; unclear D gene. This CDR3 region has 15 residues. Trimming shortened V by 0 bases and J by 4 bases, and 10 bases separated the two germline ends. CDR1 is MGHRA and CDR2 is YSYEKL in the germline V gene. CDR3 loop: CASSQDSGIYNEQFF. CDR3 sequence (DNA): TGCGCCAGCAGCCAAGATTCAGGTATTTACAATGAGCAGTTCTTC.

This sequence joins TRBV6-4 and TRBJ2-1; D perhaps matches TRBD1 (6 bases). CDR1 is MRHNA, CDR2 SNTAGT, per germline. The CDR3 spans 11 residues. The CDR3 DNA is TGTGCGGCAGTACAGGGCAATGAGCAGTTCTTC. Its translation: CAAVQGNEQFF.

The chain joins TRBV7-6 to TRBJ1-3; no clear D. V was shortened by 0 bases and J by 4 bases, with 7 bases between the two germline ends. Germline assignment: CDR1 SGHVS and CDR2 FNYEAQ. The CDR3 is made up of 14 amino acids. DNA for the CDR3: TGTGCCAGCAGCTTAGCAATAGCCGGAAACACCATATATTTT. It is translated as CASSLAIAGNTIYF.

The chain couples TRBV14 to TRBJ2-2; no reliable D call. CDR3 length: 15 amino acids. Germline CDR1 is SGHDN and CDR2 is FVKESK. Trimming took off 4 bases at V and 6 bases at J, with 15 bases between the two ends. The CDR3 is CASSRGYWGAGELFF. The DNA of the CDR3 is TGTGCCAGCAGCCGGGGATATTGGGGTGCCGGGGAGCTGTTTTTT.

The chain employs TRBV28 and TRBJ1-2, with TRBD1 matching 10 bases. The CDR3 consists of 15 residues. The V gene end was trimmed by 1 base and the J gene end by 7 bases; junction bases not matched to a gene: 6. CDR1 MDHEN and CDR2 SYDVKM come from the germline V gene. The CDR3 is CASSLSDRGRRGYTF. Here the CDR3 DNA reads TGTGCCAGCAGTTTATCCGACAGGGGGCGCCGTGGCTACACCTTC.